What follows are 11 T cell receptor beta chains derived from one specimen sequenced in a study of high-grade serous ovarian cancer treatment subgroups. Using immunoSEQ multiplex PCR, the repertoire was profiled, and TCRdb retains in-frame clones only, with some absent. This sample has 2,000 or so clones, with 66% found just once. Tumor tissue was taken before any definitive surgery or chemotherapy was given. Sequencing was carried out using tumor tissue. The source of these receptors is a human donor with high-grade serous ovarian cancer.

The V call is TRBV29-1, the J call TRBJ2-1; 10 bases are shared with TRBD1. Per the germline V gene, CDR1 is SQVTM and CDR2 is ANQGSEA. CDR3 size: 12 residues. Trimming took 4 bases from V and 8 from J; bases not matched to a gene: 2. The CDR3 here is CSVGQGADEQFF. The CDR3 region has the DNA TGCAGCGTTGGACAGGGGGCGGATGAGCAGTTCTTC.

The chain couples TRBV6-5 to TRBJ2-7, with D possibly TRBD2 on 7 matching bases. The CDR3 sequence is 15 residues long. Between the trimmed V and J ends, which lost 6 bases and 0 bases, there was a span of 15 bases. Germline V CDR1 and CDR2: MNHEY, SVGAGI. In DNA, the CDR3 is TGTGCCAGCAGGGGGGGGCCTGCCGCCTCCTACGAGCAGTACTTC. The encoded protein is CASRGGPAASYEQYF.

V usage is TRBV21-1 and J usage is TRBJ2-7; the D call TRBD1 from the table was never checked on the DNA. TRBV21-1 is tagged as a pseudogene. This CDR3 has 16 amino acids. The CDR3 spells CASSRLGDRSSYEQYF. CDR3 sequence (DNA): TGTGCCAGCAGCCGACTGGGGGACAGGAGCTCCTACGAGCAGTACTTC.

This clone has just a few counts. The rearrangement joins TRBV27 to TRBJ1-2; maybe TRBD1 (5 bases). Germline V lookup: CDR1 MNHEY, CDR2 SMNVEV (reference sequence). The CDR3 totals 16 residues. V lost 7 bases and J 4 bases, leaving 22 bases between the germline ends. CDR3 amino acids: CASTQTYRPYSYGYTF. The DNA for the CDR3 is TGTGCCAGCACCCAAACTTACAGGCCTTATTCCTATGGCTACACCTTC.

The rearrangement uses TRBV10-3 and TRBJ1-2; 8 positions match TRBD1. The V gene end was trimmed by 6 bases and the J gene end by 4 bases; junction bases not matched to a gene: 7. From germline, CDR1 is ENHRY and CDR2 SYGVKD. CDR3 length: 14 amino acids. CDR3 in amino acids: CAIRKQGELYGYTF. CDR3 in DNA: TGTGCCATCAGGAAACAGGGGGAACTCTATGGCTACACCTTC.

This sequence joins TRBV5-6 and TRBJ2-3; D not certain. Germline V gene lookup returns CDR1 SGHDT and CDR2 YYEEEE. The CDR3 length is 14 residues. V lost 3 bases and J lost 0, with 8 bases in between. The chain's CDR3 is CASSSALSTDTQYF. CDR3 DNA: TGTGCCAGCAGCTCGGCTCTAAGCACAGATACGCAGTATTTT.

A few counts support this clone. The CDR3 reads CAINEGREADTQYF. The CDR3 DNA reads TGTGCCATCAACGAGGGTAGGGAGGCAGATACGCAGTATTTT. The V call is TRBV10-3, the J call TRBJ2-3; D might be TRBD2 (6 bases). This CDR3 is 14 amino acids long. Trimming removed 7 bases from V and 4 bases from J, with 15 bases in between. CDR1 is ENHRY, CDR2 SYGVKD, per germline.

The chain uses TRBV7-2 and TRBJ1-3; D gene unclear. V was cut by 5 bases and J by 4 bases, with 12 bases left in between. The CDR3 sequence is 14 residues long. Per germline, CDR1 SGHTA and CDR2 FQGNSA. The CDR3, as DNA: TGTGCCAGCAGCCAAGGTCCGACCGGAAACACCATATATTTT. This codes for CASSQGPTGNTIYF.

CDR3 nucleotides: TGTGCCAGTAGTACACCAGGGACAGAGAACACTGAAGCTTTCTTT. Residues: CASSTPGTENTEAFF. J is TRBJ1-1 and V is TRBV19; 7 bases are shared with TRBD1. V lost 4 bases to trimming and J lost 1 base; unmatched junction nucleotides: 6. Per the germline V gene, CDR1 is LNHDA and CDR2 is SQIVND (reference sequence). The CDR3 is 15 residues long.

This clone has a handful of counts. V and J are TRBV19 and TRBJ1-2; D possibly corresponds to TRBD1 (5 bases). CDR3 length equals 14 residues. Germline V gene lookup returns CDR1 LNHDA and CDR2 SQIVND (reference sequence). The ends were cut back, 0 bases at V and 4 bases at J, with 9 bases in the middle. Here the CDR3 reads CASSIEGVFYGYTF. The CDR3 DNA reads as TGTGCCAGTAGTATAGAGGGGGTGTTCTATGGCTACACCTTC.

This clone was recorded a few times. CDR3 coding DNA: TGCAGCGGGGCGGAGCAAAACATTCAGTACTTC. Translated, it gives CSGAEQNIQYF. V usage is TRBV29-1 and J usage is TRBJ2-4; D remains ambiguous. Trimming removed 7 bases at V and 5 bases at J, with 9 bases between. CDR3 length: 11 residues. In germline, CDR1 is SQVTM, CDR2 ANQGSEA.